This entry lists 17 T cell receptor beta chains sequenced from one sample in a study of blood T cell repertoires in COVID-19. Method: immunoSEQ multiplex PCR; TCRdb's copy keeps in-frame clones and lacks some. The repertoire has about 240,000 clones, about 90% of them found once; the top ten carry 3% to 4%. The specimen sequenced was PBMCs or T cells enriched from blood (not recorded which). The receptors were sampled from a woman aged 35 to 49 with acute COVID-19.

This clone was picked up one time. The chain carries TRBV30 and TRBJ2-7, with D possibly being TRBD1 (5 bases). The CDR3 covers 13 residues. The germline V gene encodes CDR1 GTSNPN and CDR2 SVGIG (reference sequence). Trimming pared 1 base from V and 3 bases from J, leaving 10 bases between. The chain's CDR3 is CAWSDGHFYEQYF. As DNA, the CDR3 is TGTGCCTGGAGTGACGGACACTTCTACGAGCAGTACTTC.

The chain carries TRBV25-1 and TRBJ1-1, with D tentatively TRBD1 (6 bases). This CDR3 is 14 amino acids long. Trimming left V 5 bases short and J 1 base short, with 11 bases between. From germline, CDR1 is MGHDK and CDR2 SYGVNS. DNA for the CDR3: TGTGCCAGCAGTCAGGGGTTAGGGAACACTGAAGCTTTCTTT. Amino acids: CASSQGLGNTEAFF.

The CDR3 nucleotides read TGTGCCACCTCTCCGGGACTCAATCAGCCCCAGCATTTT. As protein: CATSPGLNQPQHF. V gene TRBV2 combines with J gene TRBJ1-5; D perhaps matches TRBD1 (5 bases). The germline gives CDR1 SNHLY, CDR2 FYNNEI. CDR3 size: 13 residues. V lost 10 bases and J 3 bases, leaving 13 bases between the germline ends.

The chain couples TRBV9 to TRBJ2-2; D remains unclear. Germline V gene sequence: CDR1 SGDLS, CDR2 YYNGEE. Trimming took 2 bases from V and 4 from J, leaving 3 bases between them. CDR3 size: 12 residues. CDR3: CASSVSTGELFF. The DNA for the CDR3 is TGTGCCAGCAGCGTTAGCACCGGGGAGCTGTTTTTT.

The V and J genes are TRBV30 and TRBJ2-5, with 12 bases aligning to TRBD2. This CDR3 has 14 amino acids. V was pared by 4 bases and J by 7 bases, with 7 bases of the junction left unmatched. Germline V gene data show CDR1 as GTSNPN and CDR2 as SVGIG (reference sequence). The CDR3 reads CAWTSGRALGTQYF. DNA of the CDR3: TGTGCCTGGACTAGCGGGAGGGCCCTTGGGACCCAGTACTTC. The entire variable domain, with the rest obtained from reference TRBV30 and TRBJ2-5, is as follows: SQTIHQWPATLVQPVGSPLSLECTVEGTSNPNLYWYRQAAGRGLQLLFYSVGIGQISSEVPQNLSASRPQDRQFILSSKKLLLSDSGFYLCAWTSGRALGTQYFGPGTRLLVL.

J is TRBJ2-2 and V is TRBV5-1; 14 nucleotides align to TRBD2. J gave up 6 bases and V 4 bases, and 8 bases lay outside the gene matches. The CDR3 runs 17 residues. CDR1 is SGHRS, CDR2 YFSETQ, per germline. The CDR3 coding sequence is TGCGCCAGCAGCAAGGAACCGACTAGCGGGAGGGCCGGGGAGCTGTTTTTT. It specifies CASSKEPTSGRAGELFF.

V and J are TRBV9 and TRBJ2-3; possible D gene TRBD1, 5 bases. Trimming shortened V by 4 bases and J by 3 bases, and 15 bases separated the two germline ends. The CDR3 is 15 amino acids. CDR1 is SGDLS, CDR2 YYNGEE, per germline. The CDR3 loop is CASSPRTKPTDTQYF. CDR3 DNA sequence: TGTGCCAGCAGCCCACGGACAAAACCGACAGATACGCAGTATTTT. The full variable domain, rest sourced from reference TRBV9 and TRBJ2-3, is DSGVTQTPKHLITATGQRVTLRCSPRSGDLSVYWYQQSLDQGLQFLIQYYNGEERAKGNILERFSAQQFPDLHSELNLSSLELGDSALYFCASSPRTKPTDTQYFGPGTRLTVL.

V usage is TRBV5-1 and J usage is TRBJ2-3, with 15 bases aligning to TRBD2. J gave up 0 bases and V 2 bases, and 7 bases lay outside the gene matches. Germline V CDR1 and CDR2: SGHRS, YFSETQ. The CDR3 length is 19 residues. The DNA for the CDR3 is TGCGCCAGCAGCTTCGCCGGGACTAGCGGGAGGACTAGCACAGATACGCAGTATTTT. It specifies CASSFAGTSGRTSTDTQYF.

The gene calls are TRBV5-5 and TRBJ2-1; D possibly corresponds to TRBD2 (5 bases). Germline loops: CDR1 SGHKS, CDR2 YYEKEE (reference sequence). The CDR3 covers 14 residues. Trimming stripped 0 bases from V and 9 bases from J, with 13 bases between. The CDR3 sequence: CASSLAPTTGEQFF. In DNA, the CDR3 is TGTGCCAGCAGCTTGGCCCCGACTACGGGTGAGCAGTTCTTC.

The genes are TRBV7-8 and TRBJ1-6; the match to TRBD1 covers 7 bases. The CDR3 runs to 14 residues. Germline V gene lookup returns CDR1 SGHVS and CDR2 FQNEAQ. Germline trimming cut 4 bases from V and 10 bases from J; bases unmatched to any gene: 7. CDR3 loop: CASSSGTEGSPLHF. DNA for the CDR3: TGTGCCAGCAGCTCCGGGACAGAAGGGTCACCCCTCCACTTT.

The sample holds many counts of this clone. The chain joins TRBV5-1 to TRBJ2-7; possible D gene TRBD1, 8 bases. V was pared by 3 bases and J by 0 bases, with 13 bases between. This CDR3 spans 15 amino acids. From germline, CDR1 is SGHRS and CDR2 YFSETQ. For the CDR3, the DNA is TGCGCCAGCAGCTGGACAGGGAGGGACTCCTACGAGCAGTACTTC. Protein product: CASSWTGRDSYEQYF.

In DNA form, the CDR3 reads TGTGCCAGCAGCTTAGGGACTAGCGGGACCACAGATACGCAGTATTTT. This codes for CASSLGTSGTTDTQYF. The rearrangement links TRBV11-3 to TRBJ2-3; 12 bases match TRBD2. Germline CDR1 reads SGHNT; CDR2 reads YENEEA. The CDR3 contains 16 residues. With V trimmed by 1 base and J by 2 bases, 1 base remained unmatched. The whole variable domain, remainder taken from reference TRBV11-3 and TRBJ2-3, is EAGVVQSPRYKIIEKKQPVAFWCNPISGHNTLYWYLQNLGQGPELLIRYENEEAVDDSQLPKDRFSAERLKGVDSTLKIQPAELGDSAVYLCASSLGTSGTTDTQYFGPGTRLTVL.

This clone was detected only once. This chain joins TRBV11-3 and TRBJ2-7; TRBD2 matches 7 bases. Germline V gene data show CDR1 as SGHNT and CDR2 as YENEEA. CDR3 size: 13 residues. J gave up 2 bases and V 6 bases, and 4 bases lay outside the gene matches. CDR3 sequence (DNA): TGTGCCAGCAGTGGGGGAGGGGCCTACGAGCAGTACTTC. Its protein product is CASSGGGAYEQYF.

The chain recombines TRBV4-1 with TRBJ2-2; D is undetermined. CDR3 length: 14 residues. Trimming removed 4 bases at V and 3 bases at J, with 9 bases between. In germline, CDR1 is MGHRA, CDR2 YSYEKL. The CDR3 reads CASSRTSDTGELFF. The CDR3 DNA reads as TGCGCCAGCAGCCGTACCAGCGACACCGGGGAGCTGTTTTTT.

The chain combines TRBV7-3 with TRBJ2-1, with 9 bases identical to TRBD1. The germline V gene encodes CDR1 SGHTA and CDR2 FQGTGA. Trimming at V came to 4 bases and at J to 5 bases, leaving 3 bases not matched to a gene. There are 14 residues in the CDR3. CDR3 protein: CASSSRTGDNEQFF. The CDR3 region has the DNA TGTGCCAGCAGCTCCCGGACAGGGGACAATGAGCAGTTCTTC.

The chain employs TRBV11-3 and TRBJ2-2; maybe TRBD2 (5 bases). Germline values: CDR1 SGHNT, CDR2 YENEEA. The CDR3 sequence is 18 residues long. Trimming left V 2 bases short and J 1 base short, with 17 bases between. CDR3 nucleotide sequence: TGTGCCAGCAGCTTAATCCCTAGTCTGGGGAGGAACACCGGGGAGCTGTTTTTT. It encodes CASSLIPSLGRNTGELFF.

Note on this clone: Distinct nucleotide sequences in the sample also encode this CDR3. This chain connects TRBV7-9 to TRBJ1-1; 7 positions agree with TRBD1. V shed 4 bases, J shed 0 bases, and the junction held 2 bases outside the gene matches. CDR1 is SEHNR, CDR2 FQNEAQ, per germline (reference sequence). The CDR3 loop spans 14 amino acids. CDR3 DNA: TGTGCCAGCAGCTCGGGACAGTTGAACACTGAAGCTTTCTTT. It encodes CASSSGQLNTEAFF.